The T cell receptor beta chain under discussion was sequenced for a study of shared T cell receptors in the human thymus. This CDR3 contains 15 residues. Germline V gene data show CDR1 as GTSNPN and CDR2 as SVGIG (reference sequence). J was trimmed by 3 bases and V by 1 base; bases with no gene match: 2. This clone was detected only once. TCRdb's copy holds only in-frame clones and misses some; the assay was immunoSEQ multiplex PCR. The sample has some 660,000 clones; around 87% are singletons. These records were also assigned to another study, of human thymus T cells. That source reports: Resections from corrective heart surgery provided thymus tissue. A high degree of thymic repertoire overlap among unrelated individuals was reported in related research.

This sequence joins TRBV30 and TRBJ2-6; 8 bases match TRBD2. Sample: thymocytes. The sequence derives from a boy younger than two with a congenital heart defect. CDR3 loop: CAWSAGGFGANVLTF. CDR3 DNA: TGTGCCTGGAGTGCGGGGGGGTTTGGGGCCAACGTCCTGACTTTC.